This TCR beta chain was found in a study of T cells in tumors after PD-1 blockade. Overall study context: A subset received ongoing vismodegib 150 mg daily alongside anti-PD-1 therapy.

Turning to this clone: What it binds is not known.

Sequenced by immunoSEQ multiplex PCR; TCRdb stores in-frame clones only, minus some. The table includes fewer than 15,000 clones, less than 65% detected once. Input was roughly 550 ng to 6,500 ng of genomic DNA from tumor or blood. General study results and limits: Clonal replacement, not reinvigoration, is suggested for expanded exhausted CD8+ clones after therapy.

The sample was tumor tissue, taken before anti-PD-1 treatment. This receptor was obtained from a human donor with basal cell carcinoma.

CDR3 residues: CASSLVGPNTEAFF. The CDR3 nucleotides are TGTGCCAGCAGTTTGGTTGGACCGAACACTGAAGCTTTCTTT. The chain links TRBV28 to TRBJ1-1, with no clear D. The CDR3 runs to 14 residues. Germline loops: CDR1 MDHEN, CDR2 SYDVKM. The germline V and J ends were trimmed by 3 bases and 1 base, with 9 bases remaining between them. Together with reference TRBV28 and TRBJ1-1, the CDR3 gives the full variable domain: DVKVTQSSRYLVKRTGEKVFLECVQDMDHENMFWYRQDPGLGLRLIYFSYDVKMKEKGDIPEGYSVSREKKERFSLILESASTNQTSMYLCASSLVGPNTEAFFGQGTRLTVV.